These T cell receptor beta chains were read from a single sample in a study of OX40 agonist ivuxolimab in advanced cancers. Some clones are missing from TCRdb's copy, which holds only in-frame ones; the method was immunoSEQ multiplex PCR. The repertoire holds 55,000 to 65,000 clones, around 83% seen once, with 3.5% to 4% in the top ten. Sequencing used CD4+ or CD8+ T cells sorted from blood, obtained in a trial of the OX40 agonist ivuxolimab. The receptors originated from an adult with an advanced solid tumor such as melanoma, head and neck, liver or kidney cancer. Each CDR3 is given with its conserved first and last residue. The size of a clone is reported for some rows only, either as once, few or many, or as a class for expanded clones.

v_call: TRBV7-9; j_call: TRBJ2-1; clone_size: -; cdr3_aa: CASSPPPQFF
v_call: TRBV5-1; j_call: TRBJ2-5; clone_size: -; cdr3_aa: CASSFGRNQETQYF
v_call: TRBV7-2; j_call: TRBJ1-1; clone_size: -; cdr3_aa: CASSLPPGYTEAFF
v_call: TRBV27; j_call: TRBJ1-2; clone_size: once; cdr3_aa: CASSLSPQRTTNYGYTF
v_call: TRBV7-2; j_call: TRBJ2-7; clone_size: -; cdr3_aa: CASSSRTGVEQYF
v_call: TRBV29-1; j_call: TRBJ1-2; clone_size: -; cdr3_aa: CSASGTGYGYTF
v_call: TRBV2; j_call: TRBJ2-3; clone_size: once; cdr3_aa: CASSEDGGGADTQYF
v_call: TRBV4-1; j_call: TRBJ1-1; clone_size: -; cdr3_aa: CASSLGRGRMNTEAFF
v_call: TRBV18; j_call: TRBJ1-1; clone_size: -; cdr3_aa: CASSPTYQPGPNTEAFF
v_call: TRBV29-1; j_call: TRBJ2-3; clone_size: once; cdr3_aa: CSVEIGDRDTDTQYF
v_call: TRBV7-2; j_call: TRBJ2-3; clone_size: -; cdr3_aa: CASRLPSGPQYF
v_call: TRBV10-3; j_call: TRBJ1-1; clone_size: once; cdr3_aa: CAIRDGYTEAFF
v_call: TRBV30; j_call: TRBJ2-5; clone_size: once; cdr3_aa: CAWTTGASQYF
v_call: TRBV2; j_call: TRBJ1-1; clone_size: -; cdr3_aa: CASAQEGVVRAFF
v_call: TRBV6-6; j_call: TRBJ2-3; clone_size: -; cdr3_aa: CASSYRTDTQYF
v_call: TRBV5-1; j_call: TRBJ1-3; clone_size: -; cdr3_aa: CASSFGHDPGNTIYF
v_call: TRBV7-9; j_call: TRBJ1-2; clone_size: once; cdr3_aa: CASSSDRLSYGYTF
v_call: TRBV10-3; j_call: TRBJ1-1; clone_size: few; cdr3_aa: CAISNDKDRGRAFF
v_call: TRBV28; j_call: TRBJ1-3; clone_size: -; cdr3_aa: CASSLSAPGNTIYF
v_call: TRBV9; j_call: TRBJ2-1; clone_size: -; cdr3_aa: CASSVRPSDAYNEQFF
v_call: TRBV6-5; j_call: TRBJ1-2; clone_size: -; cdr3_aa: CASSVSSQGNYGYTF
v_call: TRBV11-3; j_call: TRBJ1-1; clone_size: -; cdr3_aa: CASSSDSEAFF
v_call: TRBV7-2; j_call: TRBJ1-1; clone_size: -; cdr3_aa: CASSISPYRGGGTEAFF
v_call: TRBV7-2; j_call: TRBJ2-5; clone_size: -; cdr3_aa: CASSPIGGWETQYF
v_call: TRBV19; j_call: TRBJ1-1; clone_size: -; cdr3_aa: CASSIGWAGGMNTEAFF
v_call: TRBV6-5; j_call: TRBJ1-3; clone_size: -; cdr3_aa: CASSRTGGAGNTIYF
v_call: TRBV5-4; j_call: TRBJ2-2; clone_size: -; cdr3_aa: CASHRGGEGTGELFF
v_call: TRBV7-6; j_call: TRBJ2-2; clone_size: -; cdr3_aa: CASSSAGMNTGELFF
v_call: TRBV25-1; j_call: TRBJ2-3; clone_size: -; cdr3_aa: CASSEGGTDTQYF
v_call: TRBV6-5; j_call: TRBJ2-1; clone_size: -; cdr3_aa: CASRGPGGSYNEQFF
v_call: TRBV12-5; j_call: TRBJ1-5; clone_size: -; cdr3_aa: CASGLEGTVYQPQHF
v_call: TRBV7-9; j_call: TRBJ1-5; clone_size: -; cdr3_aa: CASSRDGGNQPQHF
v_call: TRBV7-3; j_call: TRBJ2-7; clone_size: once; cdr3_aa: CASSSTQGPLEQYF
v_call: TRBV14; j_call: TRBJ1-2; clone_size: -; cdr3_aa: CASSRTAPYGYTF
v_call: TRBV7-9; j_call: TRBJ1-5; clone_size: -; cdr3_aa: CASSLDGIGDTQHF
v_call: TRBV7-2; j_call: TRBJ2-2; clone_size: -; cdr3_aa: CASSPTGKSTGELFF
v_call: TRBV7-2; j_call: TRBJ1-2; clone_size: once; cdr3_aa: CASSLGVGALYGYTF
v_call: TRBV7-2; j_call: TRBJ2-7; clone_size: -; cdr3_aa: CASSPGLGLYEQYF
v_call: TRBV6-1; j_call: TRBJ2-5; clone_size: -; cdr3_aa: CASSRLAQETQYF
v_call: TRBV7-2; j_call: TRBJ1-5; clone_size: -; cdr3_aa: CASSSYGVENQPQHF
v_call: TRBV7-2; j_call: TRBJ1-4; clone_size: -; cdr3_aa: CASSRPGQRLEGEKLFF
v_call: TRBV6-1; j_call: TRBJ1-5; clone_size: -; cdr3_aa: CASRDRGDNQPQHF
v_call: TRBV19; j_call: TRBJ1-2; clone_size: -; cdr3_aa: CASSIELGYGYTF
v_call: TRBV4-3; j_call: TRBJ1-2; clone_size: -; cdr3_aa: CASSQDFGENYGYTF
v_call: TRBV4-3; j_call: TRBJ1-6; clone_size: -; cdr3_aa: CASSQESPIYNSPLHF
v_call: TRBV30; j_call: TRBJ2-3; clone_size: -; cdr3_aa: CAWSTTSGTDTQYF
v_call: TRBV18; j_call: TRBJ1-1; clone_size: -; cdr3_aa: CASSLPGGGGPNTEAFF
v_call: TRBV7-9; j_call: TRBJ2-5; clone_size: -; cdr3_aa: CASSFGQPATQYF
v_call: TRBV20-1; j_call: TRBJ1-1; clone_size: few; cdr3_aa: CTTRGAFF
v_call: TRBV6-5; j_call: TRBJ1-1; clone_size: -; cdr3_aa: CASSERLNTEAFF
v_call: TRBV23-1; j_call: TRBJ2-5; clone_size: -; cdr3_aa: CASSQDRTGETQYF
v_call: TRBV9; j_call: TRBJ1-2; clone_size: once; cdr3_aa: CASSVGFDPGSYGYTF
v_call: TRBV5-8; j_call: TRBJ2-5; clone_size: few; cdr3_aa: CASRLGGETQYF
v_call: TRBV11-1; j_call: TRBJ2-1; clone_size: -; cdr3_aa: CASKPGGGYNEQFF